What follows are 28 T cell receptor beta chains derived from one specimen sequenced in a study of patients and donors after allogeneic stem cell transplantation. MiXCR was run by TCRdb on the RT-PCR reads, yielding one entry per CDR3 protein. The sample holds about 960,000 distinct CDR3 sequences, more than 15% seen once. The specimen sequenced was blood, either unsorted or a sorted T cell fraction (not recorded which). These receptors all come from a human donor who was either an allogeneic HSCT recipient or a stem cell or donor lymphocyte infusion donor (not recorded which). It is not recorded whose cells these are; they may come from a transplant donor.

V gene TRBV9 combines with J gene TRBJ1-1, with D possibly being TRBD1 (6 bases). V lost 4 bases to trimming and J lost 7 bases, with 17 bases between them. Germline-derived CDR1 and CDR2 are SGDLS and YYNGEE. The CDR3 extends over 14 amino acids. CDR3 sequence reads: CASSSTGSVGEAFF. DNA of the CDR3: TGTGCCAGCAGCTCCACAGGGAGTGTGGGTGAAGCTTTCTTT. The full variable domain, rest sourced from reference TRBV9 and TRBJ1-1, is DSGVTQTPKHLITATGQRVTLRCSPRSGDLSVYWYQQSLDQGLQFLIQYYNGEERAKGNILERFSAQQFPDLHSELNLSSLELGDSALYFCASSSTGSVGEAFFGQGTRLTVV.

The chain uses TRBV20-1 and TRBJ1-6; 7 positions match TRBD1. Germline CDR1 reads DFQATT; CDR2 reads SNEGSKA (reference sequence). This CDR3 is 16 amino acids long. Trimming at V came to 1 base and at J to 0 bases, leaving 3 bases not matched to a gene. In DNA, the CDR3 is TGCAGTGCTAGAGGGGGACAGAGCTCCTATAATTCACCCCTCCACTTT. It translates to CSARGGQSSYNSPLHF.

The V gene is TRBV6-1, the J gene TRBJ2-5; TRBD1 matches 8 bases. Germline-derived CDR1 and CDR2 are MNHNS and SASEGT. Germline trimming cut 1 base from V and 7 bases from J; bases unmatched to any gene: 5. The CDR3 totals 14 residues. In nucleotides, the CDR3 is TGTGCCAGCAGTGAAGGGACAGGGCGGAGGACCCAGTACTTC. Amino acids: CASSEGTGRRTQYF.

The chain joins TRBV6-5 to TRBJ1-4; 7 nucleotides agree with TRBD1. The CDR3 loop spans 15 amino acids. The V gene end was trimmed by 0 bases and the J gene end by 5 bases; junction bases not matched to a gene: 3. Per germline, CDR1 MNHEY and CDR2 SVGAGI. The CDR3: CASSYSGTVNEKLFF. The CDR3 DNA is TGTGCCAGCAGTTACTCCGGGACAGTGAATGAAAAACTGTTTTTT.

In its sample, this clonotype was seen many times. The genes are TRBV29-1 and TRBJ2-5, with 9 bases lining up with TRBD2. This CDR3 spans 15 amino acids. After removal of 4 bases from V and 1 base from J, the junction contained 7 bases not matched to a gene. Germline V gene data show CDR1 as SQVTM and CDR2 as ANQGSEA. This CDR3 reads CSVVPSGTRQETQYF. The CDR3 DNA reads TGCAGCGTTGTGCCTAGCGGGACACGCCAAGAGACCCAGTACTTC.

This clonotype was detected a few times. The rearrangement joins TRBV29-1 to TRBJ1-6; 7 bases match TRBD1. The ends lost 5 bases at V and 7 bases at J; junction bases unmatched: 5. The CDR3 extends over 13 amino acids. Germline CDR1 is SQVTM and CDR2 is ANQGSEA. The chain's CDR3 is CSVQRGRNSPLHF. CDR3 sequence (DNA): TGCAGCGTTCAAAGGGGGCGCAATTCACCCCTCCACTTT.

This clonotype was counted only a few times. The genes are TRBV7-2 and TRBJ2-7; 7 positions match TRBD2. CDR1 SGHTA and CDR2 FQGNSA come from the germline V gene. The CDR3 has 15 residues. Germline trimming cut 2 bases from V and 0 bases from J; bases unmatched to any gene: 4. CDR3 nucleotide sequence: TGTGCCAGCAGCTTACCTCGGGACTACTCCTACGAGCAGTACTTC. This sequence encodes CASSLPRDYSYEQYF.

This clonotype was observed a handful of times. One end of the junction varies from germline; a read error may be responsible. The gene calls are TRBV5-1 and TRBJ1-2; possibly TRBD1 for D (5 bases). Germline V gene sequence: CDR1 SGHRS, CDR2 YFSETQ. The length of the CDR3 is 13 residues. In nucleotides, the CDR3 is TGCGCCAGCAGCCTCGGGACCCTCTATAGCTACACCTTC. This sequence encodes CASSLGTLYSYTF.

This sequence joins TRBV30 and TRBJ2-1, with D perhaps being TRBD1 or TRBD2 (5 bases each). Trimming cost V 4 bases and J 7 bases, with 11 bases left between them. Germline-derived CDR1 and CDR2 are GTSNPN and SVGIG (reference sequence). The CDR3 runs 12 residues. This chain's CDR3 is CAWTRGENEQFF. In nucleotides, the CDR3 is TGTGCCTGGACCAGAGGGGAGAATGAGCAGTTCTTC.

This chain uses TRBV5-6 with TRBJ1-1; D ambiguous. Trimming cost V 5 bases and J 2 bases, with 10 bases left between them. Germline CDR1 reads SGHDT; CDR2 reads YYEEEE. The CDR3 is 13 residues long. The CDR3 DNA is TGTGCCAGCAGACAACAGCTTAACACTGAAGCTTTCTTT. Its protein product is CASRQQLNTEAFF.

This clonotype was picked up a small number of times. The genes are TRBV12-3 or TRBV12-4 and TRBJ1-1; D call uncertain. CDR3 length equals 15 residues. V shed 5 bases and J shed 10 bases, with 23 bases lying between them. The CDR3 sequence: CASSTARGDIIGAFF. The CDR3 DNA reads as TGTGCCAGCAGTACAGCCCGCGGCGACATTATCGGAGCTTTCTTT.

J is TRBJ1-2 and V is TRBV29-1, with 10 bases that match TRBD1. Germline V lookup: CDR1 SQVTM, CDR2 ANQGSEA. The CDR3 is 17 residues long. Trimming removed 1 base from V and 3 bases from J; junction bases left unmatched: 11. CDR3 residues: CSVEAPGGQGDDYGYTF. CDR3 in DNA: TGCAGCGTTGAAGCTCCGGGAGGACAGGGGGACGACTATGGCTACACCTTC. The whole variable domain, filled in from reference TRBV29-1 and TRBJ1-2, reads SAVISQKPSRDICQRGTSLTIQCQVDSQVTMMFWYRQQPGQSLTLIATANQGSEATYESGFVIDKFPISRPNLTFSTLTVSNMSPEDSSIYLCSVEAPGGQGDDYGYTFGSGTRLTVV.

This clonotype was recorded once. The V gene is TRBV14, the J gene TRBJ2-2; 7 bases agree with TRBD1. Germline loops: CDR1 SGHDN, CDR2 FVKESK. J gave up 2 bases and V 2 bases, and 8 bases lay outside the gene matches. This CDR3 is 17 amino acids long. The CDR3 DNA follows: TGTGCCAGCAGCCAATTCACAGGGGCCAGTAACACCGGGGAGCTGTTTTTT. Protein: CASSQFTGASNTGELFF.

The chain has TRBV18 and TRBJ2-6, with 8 bases matching TRBD1. The CDR3 loop spans 17 amino acids. The V segment lost 1 base and the J segment 2 bases; nucleotides outside the gene matches: 4. The germline V gene has CDR1 KGHSH and CDR2 LQKENI. The CDR3 DNA is TGTGCCAGCTCACCACGAACAGGGGGTCCTGGGGCCAACGTCCTGACTTTC. It is translated as CASSPRTGGPGANVLTF.

This clonotype was found many times. The chain joins TRBV27 to TRBJ1-4, with D possibly being TRBD1 (5 bases). Germline CDR1 and CDR2: MNHEY and SMNVEV (reference sequence). V lost 4 bases, J lost 8 bases, and 17 bases lay in between. The CDR3 consists of 15 residues. As DNA, the CDR3 is TGTGCCAGCAGTTCCTCGGGGGGATTCGGCGAAAAACTGTTTTTT. Amino acid sequence: CASSSSGGFGEKLFF.

This clonotype was observed a few times. The V gene is TRBV10-3, the J gene TRBJ2-3; the match to TRBD1 covers 10 bases. V dropped 6 bases and J dropped 4; count of bases not matched to a gene: 16. Germline V lookup: CDR1 ENHRY, CDR2 SYGVKD. This CDR3 spans 18 amino acids. The CDR3 coding sequence is TGTGCCATCAGGGGAGCGACAGGGGGCATCGTAAGCCCAGATACGCAGTATTTT. The encoded protein is CAIRGATGGIVSPDTQYF.

The chain has TRBV20-1 and TRBJ2-1; D not resolved. The ends were cut back, 5 bases at V and 4 bases at J, with 9 bases in the middle. The CDR3 contains 12 residues. From germline, CDR1 is DFQATT and CDR2 SNEGSKA (reference sequence). The CDR3 DNA sequence: TGCAGTGCTCGGACCTATTACAATGAGCAGTTCTTC. Translation gives CSARTYYNEQFF.

The table lists this clonotype with a few counts. The J gene is TRBJ2-7, the V gene TRBV7-9; TRBD1 is a possible D gene (6 bases). CDR1 is SEHNR and CDR2 is FQNEAQ in the germline V gene (reference sequence). V was clipped by 2 bases and J by 6 bases, with 14 bases between them. The CDR3 has 14 amino acids. The CDR3 reads CASSLIGSGAEQYF. CDR3 nucleotide sequence: TGTGCCAGCAGCTTAATAGGGTCAGGGGCCGAGCAGTACTTC.

This clonotype was detected a few times. V gene TRBV5-6 combines with J gene TRBJ2-7; D possibly corresponds to TRBD2 (6 bases). Trimming left V 0 bases short and J 2 bases short, with 15 bases between. The germline V gene has CDR1 SGHDT and CDR2 YYEEEE. The CDR3 extends over 16 amino acids. The CDR3 bases are TGTGCCAGCAGCTTGGCTTACGGGGGTAGAACCTACGAGCAGTACTTC. Translating gives CASSLAYGGRTYEQYF.

The V gene is TRBV3-1, the J gene TRBJ2-5; D remains ambiguous. The V end lost 2 bases, the J end lost 2 bases, and 12 bases lay between the germline ends. The CDR3 is 15 residues long. CDR1 and CDR2 (germline): LGHDT, YNNKEL (reference sequence). This chain's CDR3 is CASSQPLRQQETQYF. CDR3 bases: TGTGCCAGCAGCCAACCCCTAAGGCAGCAAGAGACCCAGTACTTC.

The V call is TRBV12-3 or TRBV12-4, the J call TRBJ1-4, with no clear D. There are 15 residues in the CDR3. Trimming left V 1 base short and J 7 bases short, with 13 bases between. As DNA, the CDR3 is TGTGCCAGCAGTTTAGAGCCCCACTCCGGTGAAAAACTGTTTTTT. The encoded protein is CASSLEPHSGEKLFF.

The chain carries TRBV29-1 and TRBJ1-1; 8 bases match TRBD1. The germline V gene encodes CDR1 SQVTM and CDR2 ANQGSEA. V shed 2 bases, J shed 6 bases, and the junction held 14 bases outside the gene matches. The CDR3 runs to 16 residues. The CDR3 here is CSVETRGRQGRSEAFF. The CDR3 DNA reads TGCAGCGTTGAAACGAGAGGGAGACAGGGGCGGTCTGAAGCTTTCTTT.

The genes are TRBV3-1 and TRBJ2-7; the match to TRBD2 covers 9 bases. Per germline, CDR1 LGHDT and CDR2 YNNKEL (reference sequence). V lost 4 bases and J lost 5; bases outside the gene matches: 12. The CDR3 length is 16 residues. Here the CDR3 reads CASSPASGRNYHEQYF. In DNA, the CDR3 is TGTGCCAGCAGCCCGGCGAGCGGGAGGAATTACCACGAGCAGTACTTC.

The chain links TRBV13 to TRBJ2-2; D is ambiguous. Per the germline V gene, CDR1 is PRHDT and CDR2 is FYEKMQ (reference sequence). The CDR3 runs 15 residues. Between the trimmed V and J ends, which lost 4 bases and 2 bases, there was a span of 11 bases. Here the CDR3 reads CASSSEFYNTGELFF. In nucleotides, the CDR3 is TGTGCCAGCAGCTCGGAATTCTATAACACCGGGGAGCTGTTTTTT.

The CDR3 here is CASSQTNQPQHF. The CDR3 DNA is TGCGCCAGCAGCCAAACAAATCAGCCCCAGCATTTT. The chain uses TRBV4-1 and TRBJ1-5; D gene ambiguous. With 2 bases removed from V and 4 bases from J, the gap between germline ends came to 3 bases. The germline V gene has CDR1 MGHRA and CDR2 YSYEKL. The CDR3 has 12 residues.

This clonotype has more than one count but fewer than ten. V and J are TRBV20-1 and TRBJ1-1, with D possibly TRBD1 on 5 matching bases. The CDR3 totals 14 residues. Germline V gives CDR1 DFQATT, CDR2 SNEGSKA (reference sequence). Trimming pared 3 bases from V and 1 base from J, leaving 12 bases between. DNA of the CDR3: TGCAGTGCTAGGGGGGAGCCCCCGAACACTGAAGCTTTCTTT. Residues: CSARGEPPNTEAFF.

This chain joins TRBV28 and TRBJ1-4, with 8 positions matching TRBD1. Germline V CDR1 and CDR2: MDHEN, SYDVKM. The V segment lost 4 bases and the J segment 8 bases; nucleotides outside the gene matches: 12. The CDR3 loop spans 16 amino acids. CDR3 nucleotide sequence: TGTGCCAGCAGTTCCCTCACAGGGGGGGGTGAAGAAAAACTGTTTTTT. Its translation is CASSSLTGGGEEKLFF.

This clonotype was seen a few times. This chain connects TRBV5-1 to TRBJ1-6; 11 bases line up with TRBD1. The CDR3 consists of 17 residues. In germline, CDR1 is SGHRS, CDR2 YFSETQ. J was trimmed by 7 bases and V by 3 bases; bases with no gene match: 9. The CDR3 spells CASSSGSRDRGNSPLHF. In nucleotides, the CDR3 is TGCGCCAGCAGCTCCGGATCACGGGACAGGGGGAATTCACCCCTCCACTTT. Filled out from reference TRBV5-1 and TRBJ1-6, the complete variable domain reads KAGVTQTPRYLIKTRGQQVTLSCSPISGHRSVSWYQQTPGQGLQFLFEYFSETQRNKGNFPGRFSGRQFSNSRSEMNVSTLELGDSALYLCASSSGSRDRGNSPLHFGNGTRLTVT.